Below are 21 T cell receptor beta chains sequenced from a single sample in a study of naive and memory T cell subsets. Study findings and constraints: Naive repertoires, especially CD8, held a few larger clonotypes, possibly memory cells re-expressing CD45RA.

These receptors' targets are unknown. Both TRBC1 and TRBC2 were covered by a beta constant-region primer of two equimolar oligonucleotides. The ligated cDNA underwent four PCR rounds using SP2 and nested alpha and beta constant-region primers. TCRdb recomputed calls from the UMI-ligation and nested PCR reads with MiXCR, one row per CDR3 protein. The sample consists of more than 95,000 distinct CDR3 sequences, 13% to 15% of them appearing once. Sequences were obtained from naive CD8+ T cells from blood. The receptors derive from a human donor in good health.

This clonotype was observed many times. The chain couples TRBV7-3 to TRBJ1-6; D unresolved. CDR1 and CDR2 from the germline V gene are SGHTA and FQGTGA. This CDR3 spans 15 amino acids. Trimming took 1 base from V and 9 from J, leaving 13 bases between them. CDR3 protein: CASSLNVGAGSPLHF. CDR3 nucleotides: TGTGCCAGCAGCTTAAATGTGGGCGCGGGTTCACCCCTCCACTTT.

This clonotype was seen more than once but under ten times. The rearrangement joins TRBV7-9 to TRBJ2-2, with TRBD2 as a possible D gene (6 bases). The CDR3 runs to 19 residues. Germline V CDR1 and CDR2: SEHNR, FQNEAQ (reference sequence). V lost 2 bases, J lost 2 bases, and 21 bases lay in between. The CDR3 protein is CASSLPRTRTTTNTGELFF. The CDR3 DNA is TGTGCCAGCAGCTTACCTCGAACACGGACTACCACTAACACCGGGGAGCTGTTTTTT.

This clonotype was counted between two and nine times. The J gene is TRBJ2-1, the V gene TRBV19, with 7 positions matching TRBD1. The germline V gene has CDR1 LNHDA and CDR2 SQIVND (reference sequence). V was pared by 4 bases and J by 0 bases, with 12 bases of the junction left unmatched. The CDR3 is 18 amino acids. CDR3 in amino acids: CASSKRQGSSLSYNEQFF. CDR3 sequence (DNA): TGTGCCAGTAGTAAAAGACAGGGATCTTCACTCTCCTACAATGAGCAGTTCTTC. Based on the CDR3 plus reference TRBV19 and TRBJ2-1, the full variable domain is DGGITQSPKYLFRKEGQNVTLSCEQNLNHDAMYWYRQDPGQGLRLIYYSQIVNDFQKGDIAEGYSVSREKKESFPLTVTSAQKNPTAFYLCASSKRQGSSLSYNEQFFGPGTRLTVL.

This clonotype showed up just a few times. The chain links TRBV12-3 or TRBV12-4 to TRBJ2-7, with D maybe TRBD2 (5 bases). V was clipped by 3 bases and J by 1 base, with 13 bases between them. There are 15 residues in the CDR3. CDR3 coding DNA: TGTGCCAGCAGTTTCTCATTTGAGGGATCCTACGAGCAGTACTTC. It codes for CASSFSFEGSYEQYF.

The chain links TRBV28 to TRBJ2-7; D perhaps matches TRBD2 (5 bases). The CDR3 has 14 amino acids. V was cut by 6 bases and J by 3 bases, with 15 bases left in between. Per the germline V gene, CDR1 is MDHEN and CDR2 is SYDVKM. The CDR3 loop is CASSGMIGDYEQYF. For the CDR3, the DNA is TGTGCCAGCAGCGGGATGATTGGGGACTACGAGCAGTACTTC. The full variable domain, rest sourced from reference TRBV28 and TRBJ2-7, is DVKVTQSSRYLVKRTGEKVFLECVQDMDHENMFWYRQDPGLGLRLIYFSYDVKMKEKGDIPEGYSVSREKKERFSLILESASTNQTSMYLCASSGMIGDYEQYFGPGTRLTVT.

This clonotype was found a few times. This rearrangement joins TRBV28 to TRBJ1-4; 7 bases line up with TRBD1. The CDR3 covers 15 residues. Germline V CDR1 and CDR2: MDHEN, SYDVKM. J was trimmed by 7 bases and V by 5 bases; bases with no gene match: 10. The CDR3 here is CASSLPGTDSEKLFF. The CDR3 coding sequence is TGTGCCAGCAGTCTCCCCGGGACAGACTCTGAAAAACTGTTTTTT.

This clonotype was recorded a few times. J is TRBJ2-7 and V is TRBV4-1, with 10 bases that match TRBD2. The CDR3 sequence is 14 residues long. The germline CDR1 and CDR2 sequences are MGHRA and YSYEKL. Germline trimming cut 8 bases from V and 1 base from J; bases unmatched to any gene: 5. The CDR3 bases are TGCGCCAGCGCCCCGACTAGCGGGTCCTACGAGCAGTACTTC. It encodes CASAPTSGSYEQYF.

This clonotype was detected ten times or more. The chain is built from TRBV7-9 and TRBJ2-1, with D perhaps matching TRBD1 (7 bases). The CDR3 runs 14 residues. CDR1 is SEHNR, CDR2 FQNEAQ, per germline (reference sequence). Trimming took off 8 bases at V and 10 bases at J, with 21 bases between the two ends. This CDR3 reads CASALVSGGHEQFF. The CDR3 nucleotides are TGTGCCAGCGCTTTGGTATCAGGGGGGCACGAGCAGTTCTTC. Based on the CDR3 plus reference TRBV7-9 and TRBJ2-1, the full variable domain is DTGVSQNPRHKITKRGQNVTFRCDPISEHNRLYWYRQTLGQGPEFLTYFQNEAQLEKSRLLSDRFSAERPKGSFSTLEIQRTEQGDSAMYLCASALVSGGHEQFFGPGTRLTVL.

V is TRBV6-2 or TRBV6-3 and J is TRBJ2-1; 12 nucleotides align to TRBD2. With V trimmed by 5 bases and J by 8 bases, 19 bases remained unmatched. The CDR3 sequence is 19 residues long. Germline values: CDR1 MNHEY, CDR2 SVGEGT. CDR3 DNA sequence: TGTGCCAGCAGTCCTAGACTAGCGGGAGCGGGACGGGGATTGTATGAGCAGTTCTTC. Its translation is CASSPRLAGAGRGLYEQFF.

This clonotype has just a few counts. The chain combines TRBV3-1 with TRBJ2-5, with TRBD2 as a possible D gene (6 bases). Trimming pared 0 bases from V and 2 bases from J, leaving 13 bases between. The germline CDR1 and CDR2 sequences are LGHDT and YNNKEL (reference sequence). This CDR3 region has 16 residues. The CDR3 here is CASSQDLRDPQETQYF. CDR3 sequence (DNA): TGTGCCAGCAGCCAAGATCTGCGGGACCCTCAAGAGACCCAGTACTTC.

The table lists this clonotype with many counts. The chain joins TRBV10-3 to TRBJ1-1; TRBD1 might be the D (5 bases). The CDR3 consists of 16 residues. The germline V and J ends were trimmed by 6 bases and 0 bases, with 17 bases remaining between them. From germline, CDR1 is ENHRY and CDR2 SYGVKD. The CDR3 coding sequence is TGTGCCATCAGCGATTTGGGGGAGGGCCTGAACACTGAAGCTTTCTTT. Protein: CAISDLGEGLNTEAFF.

The genes are TRBV5-5 and TRBJ2-5; D might be TRBD1 (6 bases). Germline values: CDR1 SGHKS, CDR2 YYEKEE (reference sequence). The CDR3 is made up of 18 amino acids. Trimming removed 1 base from V and 0 bases from J, with 19 bases in between. This CDR3 is CASSLFVGGQPYQETQYF. The DNA for the CDR3 is TGTGCCAGCAGCTTGTTTGTAGGTGGACAGCCATACCAAGAGACCCAGTACTTC. The full variable domain, with the rest looked up from reference TRBV5-5 and TRBJ2-5, is DAGVTQSPTHLIKTRGQQVTLRCSPISGHKSVSWYQQVLGQGPQFIFQYYEKEERGRGNFPDRFSARQFPNYSSELNVNALLLGDSALYLCASSLFVGGQPYQETQYFGPGTRLLVL.

The chain employs TRBV2 and TRBJ2-3; the D gene is possibly TRBD1 (6 bases). Trimming took off 10 bases at V and 2 bases at J, with 19 bases between the two ends. The CDR3 has 15 amino acids. Germline loops: CDR1 SNHLY, CDR2 FYNNEI. CDR3 loop: CATSKHRETTDTQYF. CDR3 nucleotides: TGTGCCACCTCGAAGCACAGGGAGACCACAGATACGCAGTATTTT.

This clonotype was seen only a few times. V gene TRBV29-1 combines with J gene TRBJ2-2, with TRBD1 matching 8 bases. The CDR3 runs to 13 residues. Germline V gene data show CDR1 as SQVTM and CDR2 as ANQGSEA. Unmatched junction bases numbered 6, after V lost 7 bases and J lost 5 bases. CDR3 sequence (DNA): TGCAGCGGGCGACAGGGGAATACCGGGGAGCTGTTTTTT. Amino acid sequence: CSGRQGNTGELFF.

In its sample, this clonotype was seen once. Since a much larger clone is just one base distant, this may be a read error. V usage is TRBV7-2 and J usage is TRBJ2-6; unclear D gene. The CDR3 length is 14 residues. Trimming stripped 3 bases from V and 1 base from J, with 4 bases between. Germline CDR1 SGHTA, CDR2 FQGNSA. The DNA for the CDR3 is TGTGCCAGCAGCTTCCTATCTGGGGCCAACGTCCTGACTTTC. Its protein product is CASSFLSGANVLTF.

Notes on this clonotype: At one boundary the junction diverges from the germline segment, which might be a read error. The chain employs TRBV28 and TRBJ2-7; D tentatively fits TRBD1 or TRBD2 (6 bases each). Germline CDR1 is MDHEN and CDR2 is SYDVKM. The CDR3 is made up of 14 amino acids. The CDR3: CASSRGQALGEQHF. DNA for the CDR3: TGTGCCAGCAGCCGGGGGCAGGCCCTAGGCGAGCAGCACTTC.

This clonotype came up many times. The chain employs TRBV28 and TRBJ1-3; D is possibly TRBD1 (6 bases). Germline values: CDR1 MDHEN, CDR2 SYDVKM. V was trimmed by 6 bases and J by 4 bases, leaving 13 bases between them. This CDR3 is built from 14 residues. CDR3 sequence: CASRKGDGGNTIYF. The DNA of the CDR3 is TGTGCCAGCAGGAAGGGGGACGGCGGAAACACCATATATTTT.

The chain carries TRBV3-1 and TRBJ2-2; D is possibly TRBD2 (5 bases). The CDR3 extends over 15 amino acids. V was cut by 2 bases and J by 5 bases, with 12 bases left in between. The germline CDR1 and CDR2 sequences are LGHDT and YNNKEL (reference sequence). The CDR3 region has the DNA TGTGCCAGCAGCCAAACTAGTGATTGGACCGGGGAGCTGTTTTTT. It codes for CASSQTSDWTGELFF.

The chain carries TRBV20-1 and TRBJ2-1; D not resolved. The CDR3 length is 14 residues. V lost 2 bases, J lost 8 bases, and 16 bases lay in between. Germline V gives CDR1 DFQATT, CDR2 SNEGSKA (reference sequence). CDR3 DNA: TGCAGTGCTAGACCCACGATCGGAGTAGATGAGCAGTTCTTC. The encoded protein is CSARPTIGVDEQFF.

This clonotype has a handful of counts. The rearrangement joins TRBV11-3 to TRBJ2-7; a possible D gene is TRBD2 (5 bases). V lost 4 bases and J 2 bases, leaving 12 bases between the germline ends. From germline, CDR1 is SGHNT and CDR2 YENEEA. The length of the CDR3 is 14 residues. CDR3 DNA sequence: TGTGCCAGCAGCTGGACCGGGGATACCTACGAGCAGTACTTC. This codes for CASSWTGDTYEQYF.

This clonotype was counted at least ten times. The chain carries TRBV29-1 and TRBJ2-1; D gene ambiguous. Germline V gene sequence: CDR1 SQVTM, CDR2 ANQGSEA. The CDR3 sequence is 16 residues long. The ends were cut back, 5 bases at V and 0 bases at J, with 17 bases in the middle. The chain's CDR3 is CSVSQVIGLSYNEQFF. CDR3 nucleotide sequence: TGCAGCGTTTCCCAGGTGATCGGTCTCTCCTACAATGAGCAGTTCTTC.